The 27 T cell receptor beta chains in this list originate from one sample, sequenced in a study of T cells in women clearing cervical HPV infection. The assay was immunoSEQ multiplex PCR, and TCRdb's table has in-frame clones only and misses some. In all, the sample yields about 39,000 clones. Sequencing used blood buffy coat. The receptors were sampled from a woman between 18 and 70 years old with a cervical HPV16 infection that either progressed to CIN3+ or cleared (not recorded which).

In regard to this clone: The read finishes 3 residues shy of the CDR3 end, and the germline J gene is used to complete it. This chain connects TRBV5-1 to TRBJ1-1; D possibly corresponds to TRBD1 (5 bases). V lost 1 base and J 2 bases, leaving 9 bases between the germline ends. Germline CDR1 SGHRS, CDR2 YFSETQ. The CDR3 runs 14 residues. The CDR3 DNA, read in part, is TGCGCCAGCAGCTTGAGAGGGGTTAACACTGAA. It encodes CASSLRGVNTE. The CDR3, in full, reads CASSLRGVNTEAFF. Together with reference TRBV5-1 and TRBJ1-1, the CDR3 gives the full variable domain: KAGVTQTPRYLIKTRGQQVTLSCSPISGHRSVSWYQQTPGQGLQFLFEYFSETQRNKGNFPGRFSGRQFSNSRSEMNVSTLELGDSALYLCASSLRGVNTEAFFGQGTRLTVV.

Details on this clone: The read terminates 3 residues ahead of where the CDR3 ends, so the germline J gene completes it. This chain connects TRBV20-1 to TRBJ2-1; 10 nucleotides agree with TRBD2. Germline V gene sequence: CDR1 DFQATT, CDR2 SNEGSKA (reference sequence). CDR3 length equals 14 residues. The CDR3 bases that were read are TGCAGGGCTTCAGCGGGGGGGCCATCAAATGAG. As protein: CRASAGGPSNE. The whole CDR3 region reads CRASAGGPSNEQFF.

Measured by frequency, this clone is medium-sized. The read stops 3 residues short of the end of the CDR3; the missing end is completed from the germline J gene. V usage is TRBV10-3 and J usage is TRBJ1-6; no reliable D call. This CDR3 comprises 14 residues. Germline V gene data show CDR1 as ENHRY and CDR2 as SYGVKD. Trimming pared 6 bases from V and 7 bases from J, leaving 13 bases between. The CDR3 spells CAISPGFRNSPLHF. Incomplete CDR3 DNA: TGTGCCATCAGCCCGGGGTTTCGGAATTCACCC.

In regard to this clone: The read stops 3 residues short of the end of the CDR3; the missing end is completed from the germline J gene. The chain is built from TRBV2 and TRBJ2-6, with a tentative D call TRBD1 (5 bases). Germline CDR1 is SNHLY and CDR2 is FYNNEI. V was cut by 6 bases and J by 3 bases, with 12 bases left in between. The CDR3 runs to 15 residues. The CDR3 here is CASREQVGGANVLTF. Incomplete CDR3 DNA: TGTGCCAGCAGAGAACAGGTTGGTGGGGCCAACGTC.

As for this clone: The sequence runs out 3 residues before the end of the CDR3; the remainder is reconstructed from the germline J gene. The V and J genes are TRBV20-1 and TRBJ1-1, with 7 bases identical to TRBD1. Trimming cost V 8 bases and J 3 bases; bases outside gene matches: 3. Germline CDR1 DFQATT, CDR2 SNEGSKA (reference sequence). This CDR3 has 11 residues. The covered CDR3 bases are TGCAGTAAACAGGGGTACACTGAA. This sequence encodes CSKQGYTE. The full-length CDR3 reads as CSKQGYTEAFF.

Note on this clone: Read data end 3 residues before the CDR3 end; the end is taken from the germline J gene. This chain uses TRBV19 with TRBJ1-1, with 11 bases lining up with TRBD1. The length of the CDR3 is 15 residues. CDR1 and CDR2 (germline): LNHDA, SQIVND (reference sequence). Unmatched junction bases numbered 11, after V lost 7 bases and J lost 7 bases. Partial CDR3 DNA: TGTGCCAGTATAAGGGGACAGGGGGTGAACGGTGAA. It is translated as CASIRGQGVNGE. The CDR3 as a whole reads CASIRGQGVNGEAFF.

Concerning this clone itself: The CDR3 extends 3 residues past the end of the read, so its final part is completed from the germline J gene. This chain uses TRBV18 with TRBJ1-2, with TRBD1 matching 7 bases. The CDR3 is made up of 15 amino acids. V shed 5 bases and J 0 bases; nucleotides not matched to a gene: 6. Germline V gene data show CDR1 as KGHSH and CDR2 as LQKENI. CDR3 region: CASSSRTGTNYGYTF. CDR3 bases read: TGTGCCAGCTCATCCAGGACAGGAACTAACTATGGC.

The CDR3 reads CASSLGSGPYEQYF. The DNA read from the CDR3 is TGTGCCAGCAGCTTAGGGTCAGGCCCCTACGAG. The chain uses TRBV7-6 and TRBJ2-7; D is uncertain. The CDR3 extends 3 residues past the end of the read, so its final part is completed from the germline J gene. The CDR3 has 14 amino acids. Deletions cut 1 base from V and 2 bases from J, with 9 bases between. Germline V CDR1 and CDR2: SGHVS, FNYEAQ. Drawing the rest from reference TRBV7-6 and TRBJ2-7, the complete variable domain is GAGVSQSPRYKVTKRGQDVALRCDPISGHVSLYWYRQALGQGPEFLTYFNYEAQQDKSGLPNDRFSAERPEGSISTLTIQRTEQRDSAMYRCASSLGSGPYEQYFGPGTRLTVT.

A remark on this clone: The sequenced fragment ends 3 residues before the CDR3 boundary, so the rest is inferred from the germline J gene. V gene TRBV2 combines with J gene TRBJ1-1; 8 positions match TRBD1. The CDR3 length is 15 residues. The V segment lost 4 bases and the J segment 4 bases; nucleotides outside the gene matches: 8. Germline lookup yields CDR1 SNHLY and CDR2 FYNNEI. The covered CDR3 bases are TGTGCCAGCAGTGGCGACAGGGGAGTTCGCACTGAA. As protein: CASSGDRGVRTE. The CDR3 as a whole reads CASSGDRGVRTEAFF.

A note on this clone: Sequencing ends 3 residues short of the CDR3 end; the germline J gene provides the rest. J is TRBJ2-1 and V is TRBV30, with TRBD2 matching over 11 bases. Trimming took 0 bases from V and 9 from J; bases not matched to a gene: 7. The CDR3 spans 15 residues. In germline, CDR1 is GTSNPN, CDR2 SVGIG (reference sequence). The sequenced part of the CDR3 DNA is TGTGCCTGGAGTGTATTTAGCGGGGGGGGAGGTGAG. It codes for CAWSVFSGGGGE. The complete CDR3 reads CAWSVFSGGGGEQFF.

Concerning this clone itself: The read terminates 3 residues ahead of where the CDR3 ends, so the germline J gene completes it. This rearrangement joins TRBV2 to TRBJ1-5; D ambiguous. The V gene's germline CDR1 is SNHLY and CDR2 FYNNEI. The V gene lost 1 base and the J gene lost 4 bases, with 17 bases spanning the gap. The CDR3 has 17 amino acids. The CDR3 bases that were read are TGTGCCAGCAGTGAAGGCGGTATAAGTTTTGGAAATCAGCCC. It codes for CASSEGGISFGNQP. The whole CDR3 is CASSEGGISFGNQPQHF.

Details on this clone: The read finishes 3 residues shy of the CDR3 end, and the germline J gene is used to complete it. The chain carries TRBV20-1 and TRBJ1-3; D may be TRBD1 (5 bases). Germline values: CDR1 DFQATT, CDR2 SNEGSKA (reference sequence). This CDR3 comprises 14 residues. V lost 6 bases, J lost 0 bases, and 12 bases lay in between. CDR3: CSAQGIGSGNTIYF. The part of the CDR3 DNA that was read is TGCAGTGCCCAGGGCATAGGCTCTGGAAACACC.

A note on this clone: The read ends 3 residues before the CDR3 terminus; that terminus is restored from the germline J gene. The chain carries TRBV28 and TRBJ1-2; 9 nucleotides align to TRBD1. Germline V lookup: CDR1 MDHEN, CDR2 SYDVKM. This CDR3 is 13 amino acids long. The CDR3 bases that were read are TGTGCCAGCAGCTCGGGACAGGGCGGGGGC. Protein: CASSSGQGGG. The entire CDR3 protein reads CASSSGQGGGYTF.

Note on this clone: The missing CDR3 end, 3 residues past where the read stops, is filled in from the germline J gene. V gene TRBV7-2 combines with J gene TRBJ2-3; maybe TRBD1 (6 bases). This CDR3 comprises 13 residues. Trimming pared 6 bases from V and 3 bases from J, leaving 10 bases between. The germline CDR1 and CDR2 sequences are SGHTA and FQGNSA. CDR3 DNA, as far as it was read: TGTGCCAGCAGGAAAACAGGGACAGATACG. It yields the protein CASRKTGTDT. The whole CDR3 sequence reads CASRKTGTDTQYF.

Comments on this clone: The read finishes 3 residues shy of the CDR3 end, and the germline J gene is used to complete it. V and J are TRBV6-1 and TRBJ1-2; 10 bases are shared with TRBD1. The CDR3 covers 16 residues. Germline V gene data show CDR1 as MNHNS and CDR2 as SASEGT. The sequenced part of the CDR3 DNA is TGTGCCAGCAGTGAAGCCTTCGGACAGGGGGGAAGGGGC. This translates into CASSEAFGQGGRG. The whole CDR3 protein is CASSEAFGQGGRGYTF.

As concerns this clone: The CDR3 is cut off 3 residues early in the read; its end comes from the germline J gene. This chain connects TRBV20-1 to TRBJ1-2; 8 nucleotides match TRBD1. Unmatched junction bases numbered 7, after V lost 6 bases and J lost 7 bases. This CDR3 has 12 residues. Germline values: CDR1 DFQATT, CDR2 SNEGSKA (reference sequence). CDR3 residues: CSARTGYGGYTF. The CDR3 DNA, read in part, is TGCAGTGCGAGGACAGGGTATGGTGGC.

The CDR3 region is CASSSGEDYGYTF. The sequenced CDR3 bases are TGTGCCAGCTCTTCGGGGGAGGACTATGGC. This chain connects TRBV18 to TRBJ1-2; a possible D gene is TRBD1 (5 bases). The read terminates 3 residues ahead of where the CDR3 ends, so the germline J gene completes it. The CDR3 totals 13 residues. CDR1 and CDR2 from the germline V gene are KGHSH and LQKENI. V was pared by 6 bases and J by 3 bases, with 11 bases between.

Remarks on this clone: The read ends 3 residues early relative to the CDR3; the germline J gene fills the gap. The genes are TRBV5-1 and TRBJ1-1; a weak D match, TRBD1 (6 bases). The CDR3 runs to 14 residues. V was clipped by 7 bases and J by 1 base, with 14 bases between them. Germline CDR1 reads SGHRS; CDR2 reads YFSETQ. The covered CDR3 bases are TGCGCCAGCCGAGGGCGGGGGCAGAACACTGAA. It is translated as CASRGRGQNTE. The whole CDR3 is CASRGRGQNTEAFF.

The sequenced part of the CDR3 DNA is TGCGCCAGCAGCCAACACCTTTTTCTACAGGGAGCAGATACG. It yields the protein CASSQHLFLQGADT. The CDR3 in its entirety is CASSQHLFLQGADTQYF. The rearrangement links TRBV4-1 to TRBJ2-3; possibly TRBD1 for D (6 bases). The read gets to within 3 residues of the CDR3 end, and the germline J gene fills in the rest. CDR3 length: 17 amino acids. CDR1 is MGHRA, CDR2 YSYEKL, per germline. V lost 2 bases and J 4 bases, leaving 19 bases between the germline ends.

Regarding this clone: The read ends 3 residues shy of where the CDR3 ends; the end is completed using the germline J gene. This chain links TRBV19 with TRBJ2-3; the D is unclear. Per germline, CDR1 LNHDA and CDR2 SQIVND (reference sequence). The CDR3 consists of 13 residues. The V end lost 6 bases, the J end lost 0 bases, and 7 bases lay between the germline ends. CDR3 amino acids: CASSLLSTDTQYF. The sequenced CDR3 bases are TGTGCCAGTAGCCTACTGAGCACAGATACG.

About this clone itself: The CDR3 goes on 3 residues after the read ends, and that part is filled in from the germline J gene. The rearrangement uses TRBV4-1 and TRBJ1-2; unclear D gene. The CDR3 covers 17 residues. Germline CDR1 MGHRA, CDR2 YSYEKL. V shed 0 bases and J shed 1 base, with 15 bases lying between them. The CDR3 here is CASSQDRALTVNYGYTF. The CDR3 DNA, read in part, is TGCGCCAGCAGCCAAGATAGGGCCTTAACGGTTAACTATGGC.

Concerning this clone itself: The read falls 3 residues short of the CDR3 end, and the missing part is taken from the germline J gene. The rearrangement links TRBV5-4 to TRBJ1-1; the D gene is possibly TRBD1 (5 bases). Germline CDR1 is SGHNT and CDR2 is YYREEE (reference sequence). Trimming pared 3 bases from V and 1 base from J, leaving 16 bases between. This CDR3 is 16 amino acids long. CDR3 bases read: TGTGCCAGCAGCTCCGCTGGGGGGAGAGGGAACACTGAA. Translation: CASSSAGGRGNTE. Given in full, the CDR3 is CASSSAGGRGNTEAFF.

CDR3 DNA (partial): TGTGCCTCCACGGGACAGTACTCCTACGAG. Its protein is CASTGQYSYE. The entire CDR3 protein is CASTGQYSYEQYF. The rearrangement joins TRBV12-3 or TRBV12-4 to TRBJ2-7; 7 nucleotides agree with TRBD1. The CDR3 is cut off 3 residues early in the read; its end comes from the germline J gene. After removal of 11 bases from V and 0 bases from J, the junction contained 7 bases not matched to a gene. The CDR3 is 13 amino acids.

With respect to this clone: Read coverage stops 3 residues before the CDR3 terminus; the germline J gene supplies the remainder. The chain combines TRBV7-6 with TRBJ2-5, with 13 positions matching TRBD2. Looked up from germline, CDR1 is SGHVS and CDR2 is FNYEAQ. This CDR3 has 16 amino acids. The junction had 8 bases not matched to a gene; V was cut back by 5 bases and J by 5 bases. The CDR3 protein is CASSPTSGGGGETQYF. The CDR3 bases that were read are TGTGCCAGCAGCCCTACTAGCGGGGGGGGTGGGGAGACC.

In regard to this clone: The read finishes 3 residues shy of the CDR3 end, and the germline J gene is used to complete it. This sequence joins TRBV29-1 and TRBJ2-4; tentative D call: TRBD1 (5 bases). Trimming took 4 bases from V and 4 from J, leaving 5 bases between them. Germline-derived CDR1 and CDR2 are SQVTM and ANQGSEA. CDR3 size: 11 residues. Incomplete CDR3 DNA: TGCAGCGTTGCAGGGAAAAACATT. Translation: CSVAGKNI. The full CDR3 protein reads CSVAGKNIQYF. Using reference TRBV29-1 and TRBJ2-4 for the parts outside the CDR3, the full variable domain is SAVISQKPSRDICQRGTSLTIQCQVDSQVTMMFWYRQQPGQSLTLIATANQGSEATYESGFVIDKFPISRPNLTFSTLTVSNMSPEDSSIYLCSVAGKNIQYFGAGTRLSVL.

About this clone: Read data end 3 residues before the CDR3 end; the end is taken from the germline J gene. The V call is TRBV18, the J call TRBJ1-4; the D gene is possibly TRBD1 (6 bases). The CDR3 spans 13 residues. V lost 4 bases and J 5 bases, leaving 8 bases between the germline ends. CDR1 KGHSH and CDR2 LQKENI come from the germline V gene. The CDR3 is CASSRTENEKLFF. CDR3 DNA, as far as it was read: TGTGCCAGCTCACGGACAGAGAATGAAAAA.

A note on this clone: The read falls 3 residues short of the CDR3 end, and the missing part is taken from the germline J gene. The chain couples TRBV5-6 to TRBJ2-7; tentatively, D is TRBD1 (6 bases). The V gene's germline CDR1 is SGHDT and CDR2 YYEEEE. Trimming pared 0 bases from V and 3 bases from J, leaving 7 bases between. CDR3 length: 13 amino acids. Incomplete CDR3 DNA: TGTGCCAGCAGCTTGGGGACAGTCTACGAG. It specifies CASSLGTVYE. The complete CDR3 sequence is CASSLGTVYEQYF.